The subject of this entry is one T cell receptor beta chain. This clone was detected only a few times. What antigen it recognizes has not been identified. Per-nucleotide qualities are absent, and no much larger clonotype sits a single base away. Between the V and J ends, shortened by 6 bases and 8 bases respectively, the junction contains 13 bases. The CDR3, cysteine through phenylalanine, is 13 amino acids long. Only the CDR3 DNA is retained, 39 bases long and in frame from the first base. From a lookup of the germline V gene, CDR1 and CDR2 are SGHAT and FQNNGV. Collaborating institutions collected whole blood in K2EDTA tubes following their own protocols. For TCRbeta analysis, collaborators shipped samples in one of three forms: frozen whole blood, isolated PBMCs, or DNA extracted from either of those sample types. TCRbeta CDR3 regions were amplified from genomic DNA using the immunoSEQ Assay, a bias-controlled multiplex PCR. The published analysis was carried out like this. The number of nucleated cells in each sample was estimated from the amplification of reference gene primers within the assay. To quantify the absolute abundance of each unique TCRbeta CDR3 rearrangement, sequence reads were collapsed and filtered. Productive Simpson clonality was computed per sample as the square root of Simpson's diversity index over productive rearrangements. Drawn from immuneACCESS, this table holds only the in-frame rearrangements with V and J called that TCRdb kept. Clones are partly lost; checked studies trace under half to an unresolved V gene and leave the rest unexplained. V and J calls and clone size are as listed in that table; D and trimming were resolved from the DNA. The sample table holds roughly 160,000 clones, of which just over 85% were seen once. The ten largest account for approximately 7% of the sample.

This sample is drawn from a study of blood T cell repertoires in COVID-19 (dated by TCRdb to 2020 to 2021). Regarding the research as a whole: Samples from collaborators originated in the United States, Italy and Spain and spanned both the acute and convalescent phases of COVID-19. The repertoires were released in a freely available public database intended as a resource for research on the immune response to SARS-CoV-2. The material from the prospective study consisted of cDNA or gDNA derived from T cells, B-cell-depleted T cells, or PBMCs. Where available, HLA class I and class II types were obtained from metadata supplied by the sample provider rather than from assay-based typing. Sample metadata almost always included a de-identified subject ID, COVID-19 status, age in years and sex. The dataset comprised deeply sampled blood TCRbeta repertoires from subjects exposed to, actively infected with, or recovered from COVID-19. Samples were obtained from the ongoing ImmuneRACE study (first 160 participants) and from about 1,300 subjects provided by 6 global collaborators.

Study-wide conclusions, independent of this receptor: Clinical and demographic metadata were provided uncurated, with the amount varying by source and participant.

The sequence derives from a man aged 45-60 years with active or convalescent COVID-19. The chain is made from TRBV11-2 and TRBJ2-2; the best D guess is TRBD1, with 5 bases matching. Specimen: peripheral blood. The DNA sequence reads TGTGCCAGCAGTCTCAGGGTTGGAGGGGAGCTGTTTTTT. Its amino acids are CASSLRVGGELFF.